Included here is one T cell receptor beta chain sequence, with context. Its antigen is as yet unknown. The record originates from a study of CD8+ T cells in alopecia areata. Study context: Affected scalp percentage set treated patients' severity scores.

The authors extracted RNA and reverse transcribed it into cDNA as the sequencing template. Measured with immunoSEQ multiplex PCR; TCRdb has only the in-frame clones, and not every one. The sample carries roughly 220,000 clones, around 66% recorded once. Study-wide points: On tofacitinib, scalp clonality and expanded CD8+ clones among top 100 fell significantly.

Treatment reported: oral pan-JAK inhibitor, 5-10 mg twice daily. V gave up 5 bases and J gave up 6 bases, with 17 bases separating them. Germline assignment: CDR1 SGHRS and CDR2 YFSETQ. This CDR3 is built from 15 residues. The starting material was CD4+ T cells sorted from blood, obtained around week 46, from a patient treated with tofacitinib. The receptor was isolated from a human donor with alopecia areata. The rearrangement links TRBV5-1 to TRBJ2-2; D possibly corresponds to TRBD1 (6 bases). Written as DNA, the CDR3 is TGCGCCAGCAGTTGGAATTCCGGACAGTCCGGGGAGCTGTTTTTT. Amino acid sequence: CASSWNSGQSGELFF.